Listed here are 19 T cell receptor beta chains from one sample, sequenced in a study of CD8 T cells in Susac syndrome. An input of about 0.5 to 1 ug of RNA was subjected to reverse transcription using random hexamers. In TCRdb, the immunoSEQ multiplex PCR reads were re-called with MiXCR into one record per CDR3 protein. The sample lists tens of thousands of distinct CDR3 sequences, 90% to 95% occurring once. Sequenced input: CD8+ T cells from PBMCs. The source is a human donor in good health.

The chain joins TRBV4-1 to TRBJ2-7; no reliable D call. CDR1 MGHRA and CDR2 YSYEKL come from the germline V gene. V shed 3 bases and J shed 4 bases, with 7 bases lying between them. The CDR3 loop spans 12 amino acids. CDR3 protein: CASSQAWYEQYF. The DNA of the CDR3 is TGCGCCAGCAGCCAGGCATGGTACGAGCAGTACTTC.

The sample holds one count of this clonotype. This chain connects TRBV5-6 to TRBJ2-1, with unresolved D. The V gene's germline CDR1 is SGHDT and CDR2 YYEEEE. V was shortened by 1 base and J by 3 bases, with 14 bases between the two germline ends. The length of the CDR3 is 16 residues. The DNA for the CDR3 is TGTGCCAGCAGCTTGAGTGGCGGTGTGAGCTACAATGAGCAGTTCTTC. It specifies CASSLSGGVSYNEQFF.

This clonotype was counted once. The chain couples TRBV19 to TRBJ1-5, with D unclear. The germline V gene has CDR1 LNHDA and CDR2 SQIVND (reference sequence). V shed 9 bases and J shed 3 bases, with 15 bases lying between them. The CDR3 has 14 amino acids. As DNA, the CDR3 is TGTGCCAGCACCTTGAGACAAGTCAATCAGCCCCAGCATTTT. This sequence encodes CASTLRQVNQPQHF. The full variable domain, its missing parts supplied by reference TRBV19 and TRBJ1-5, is DGGITQSPKYLFRKEGQNVTLSCEQNLNHDAMYWYRQDPGQGLRLIYYSQIVNDFQKGDIAEGYSVSREKKESFPLTVTSAQKNPTAFYLCASTLRQVNQPQHFGDGTRLSIL.

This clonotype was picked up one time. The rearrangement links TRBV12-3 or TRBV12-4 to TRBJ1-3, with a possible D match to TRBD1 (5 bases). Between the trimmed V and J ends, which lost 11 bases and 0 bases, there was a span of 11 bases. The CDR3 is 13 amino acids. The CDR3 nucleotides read TGTGCCGCCCGGGGCGGCTCTGGAAACACCATATATTTT. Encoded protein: CAARGGSGNTIYF.

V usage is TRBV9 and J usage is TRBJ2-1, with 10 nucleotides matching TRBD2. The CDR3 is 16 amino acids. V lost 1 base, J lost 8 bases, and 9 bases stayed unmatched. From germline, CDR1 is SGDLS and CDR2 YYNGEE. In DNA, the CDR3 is TGTGCCAGCAGCGTATGGGGCAGCGGGAGGGGCGATGAGCAGTTCTTC. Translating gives CASSVWGSGRGDEQFF. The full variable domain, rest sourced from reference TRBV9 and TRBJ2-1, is DSGVTQTPKHLITATGQRVTLRCSPRSGDLSVYWYQQSLDQGLQFLIQYYNGEERAKGNILERFSAQQFPDLHSELNLSSLELGDSALYFCASSVWGSGRGDEQFFGPGTRLTVL.

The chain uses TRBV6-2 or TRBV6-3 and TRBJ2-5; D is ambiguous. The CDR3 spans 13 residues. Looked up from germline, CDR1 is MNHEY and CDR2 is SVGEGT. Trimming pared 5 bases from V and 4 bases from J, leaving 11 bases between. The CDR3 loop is CASSSTPLETQYF. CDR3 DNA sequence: TGTGCCAGCAGTAGTACGCCTTTAGAGACCCAGTACTTC.

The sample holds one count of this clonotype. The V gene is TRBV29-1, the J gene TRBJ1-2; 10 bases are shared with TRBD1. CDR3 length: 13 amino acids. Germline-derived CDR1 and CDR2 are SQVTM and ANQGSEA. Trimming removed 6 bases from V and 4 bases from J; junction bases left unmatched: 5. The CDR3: CSVDRGSLYGYTF. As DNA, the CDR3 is TGCAGCGTGGACAGGGGGTCTCTCTATGGCTACACCTTC.

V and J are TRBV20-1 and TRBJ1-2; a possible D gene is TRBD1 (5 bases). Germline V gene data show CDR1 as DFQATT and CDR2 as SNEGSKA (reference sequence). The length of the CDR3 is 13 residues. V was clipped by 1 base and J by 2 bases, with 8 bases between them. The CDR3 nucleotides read TGCAGTGCTAGAGGGACAAGAAACTATGGCTACACCTTC. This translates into CSARGTRNYGYTF.

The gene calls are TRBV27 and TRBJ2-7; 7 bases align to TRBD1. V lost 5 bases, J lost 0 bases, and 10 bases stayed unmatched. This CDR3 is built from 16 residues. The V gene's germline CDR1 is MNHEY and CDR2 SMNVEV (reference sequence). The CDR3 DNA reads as TGTGCCAGCAGTCCCTCACCCGGGACAGCCTCCTACGAGCAGTACTTC. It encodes CASSPSPGTASYEQYF.

The CDR3 DNA is TGCAGTGCTAGACCTACGGACAGGGGAGTGGCCTACGAGCAGTACTTC. Amino acid sequence: CSARPTDRGVAYEQYF. The rearrangement links TRBV20-1 to TRBJ2-7; 9 bases agree with TRBD1. CDR1 is DFQATT and CDR2 is SNEGSKA in the germline V gene (reference sequence). J lost 2 bases, V lost 2 bases, and 10 bases had no gene match. The CDR3 is 16 amino acids.

The CDR3 DNA follows: TGTGCCAGCAGAACTAGCGGGTACTACAATGAGCAGTTCTTC. As protein: CASRTSGYYNEQFF. The genes are TRBV12-3 or TRBV12-4 and TRBJ2-1, with TRBD2 identical over 9 bases. CDR3 length: 14 residues. The junction had 3 bases not matched to a gene; V was cut back by 6 bases and J by 3 bases.

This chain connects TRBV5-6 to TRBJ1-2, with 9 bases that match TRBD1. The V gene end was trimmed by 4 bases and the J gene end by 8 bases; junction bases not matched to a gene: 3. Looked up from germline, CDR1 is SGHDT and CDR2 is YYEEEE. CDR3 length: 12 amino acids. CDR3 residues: CASSATGGGYTF. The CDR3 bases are TGTGCCAGCAGCGCTACAGGGGGCGGCTACACCTTC.

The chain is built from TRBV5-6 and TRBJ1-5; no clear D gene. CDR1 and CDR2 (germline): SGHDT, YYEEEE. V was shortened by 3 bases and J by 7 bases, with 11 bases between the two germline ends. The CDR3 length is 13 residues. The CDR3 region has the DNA TGTGCCAGCAGCTCCCACCGCGGACAGCCCCAGCATTTT. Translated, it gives CASSSHRGQPQHF.

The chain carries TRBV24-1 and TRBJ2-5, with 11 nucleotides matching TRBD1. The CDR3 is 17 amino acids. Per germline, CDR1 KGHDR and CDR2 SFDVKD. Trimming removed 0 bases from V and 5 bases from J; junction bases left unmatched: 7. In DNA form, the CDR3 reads TGTGCCACCAGTGATTTGCGGGGACAGGGGGAGCGGGAGACCCAGTACTTC. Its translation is CATSDLRGQGERETQYF.

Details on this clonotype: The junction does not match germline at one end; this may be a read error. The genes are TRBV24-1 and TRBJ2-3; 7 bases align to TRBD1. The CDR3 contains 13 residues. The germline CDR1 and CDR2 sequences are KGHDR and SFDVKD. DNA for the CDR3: TGTGCCGCCAGGGACAGCCGCACAGATACGCAGTATTTT. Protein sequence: CAARDSRTDTQYF.

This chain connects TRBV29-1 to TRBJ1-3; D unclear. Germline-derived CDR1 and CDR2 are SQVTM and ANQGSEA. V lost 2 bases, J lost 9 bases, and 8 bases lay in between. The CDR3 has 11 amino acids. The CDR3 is CSVEREVTIYF. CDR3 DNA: TGCAGCGTTGAACGTGAGGTCACCATATATTTT.

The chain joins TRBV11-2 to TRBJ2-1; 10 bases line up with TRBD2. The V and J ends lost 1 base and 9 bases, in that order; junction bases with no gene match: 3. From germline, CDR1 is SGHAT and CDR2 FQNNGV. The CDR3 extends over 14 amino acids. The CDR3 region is CASSLGSGGPEQFF. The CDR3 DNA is TGTGCCAGCAGCTTAGGTAGCGGGGGGCCTGAGCAGTTCTTC.

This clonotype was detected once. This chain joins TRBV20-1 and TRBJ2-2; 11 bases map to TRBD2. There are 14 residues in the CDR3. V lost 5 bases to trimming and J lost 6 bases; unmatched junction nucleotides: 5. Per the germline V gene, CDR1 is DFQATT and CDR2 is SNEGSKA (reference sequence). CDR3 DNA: TGCAGTGCTCGTAGCGGGGGGGATCCCGGGGAGCTGTTTTTT. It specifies CSARSGGDPGELFF.

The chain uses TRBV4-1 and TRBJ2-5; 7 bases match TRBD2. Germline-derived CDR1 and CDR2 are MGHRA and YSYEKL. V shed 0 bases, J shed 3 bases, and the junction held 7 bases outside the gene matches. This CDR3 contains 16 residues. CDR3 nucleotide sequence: TGCGCCAGCAGCCAAGAGGGGAGGGACGAGGAAGAGACCCAGTACTTC. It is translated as CASSQEGRDEEETQYF.